This is a list of T cell receptor beta chains from one sample in a study of T cells in Graves' hyperthyroidism and ophthalmopathy. TCRdb reanalysed the multiplex PCR reads using MiXCR and keeps one entry per CDR3 protein. The data contain hundreds of thousands of distinct CDR3 sequences, roughly 14% of them singletons. The sequencing input was blood. These receptors all come from a man younger than 35 with Graves' ophthalmopathy. Each CDR3 is given with its conserved first and last residue. The order of the fields is CDR3 protein, CDR3 DNA, clone size, D gene, J gene, V gene. A D gene is named only where the DNA matches it firmly. Clone size is given as once, few or many counts, or a class when the clone is expanded.

CDR3aa: CASSRGGPLSGNTIYF
CDR3nt: TGTGCCAGCAGCAGAGGGGGTCCCCTCTCTGGAAACACCATATATTTT
abundance: few
d_gene: -
j_gene: TRBJ1-3
v_gene: TRBV7-8

CDR3aa: CSARAGWDYGYTF
CDR3nt: TGCAGTGCTAGAGCCGGTTGGGACTATGGCTACACCTTC
abundance: many
d_gene: -
j_gene: TRBJ1-2
v_gene: TRBV20-1

CDR3aa: CASSLTRGPRTEAFF
CDR3nt: TGTGCCAGCAGCTTAACCAGGGGTCCGAGGACTGAAGCTTTCTTT
abundance: many
d_gene: -
j_gene: TRBJ1-1
v_gene: TRBV7-8

CDR3aa: CAWTLLLDDRGNNEQFF
CDR3nt: TGTGCCTGGACATTGCTGCTGGACGACAGGGGGAACAATGAGCAGTTCTTC
abundance: many
d_gene: TRBD1
j_gene: TRBJ2-1
v_gene: TRBV30

CDR3aa: CASSLAGGFEGYTF
CDR3nt: TGTGCCAGCAGCTTAGCGGGGGGGTTCGAGGGCTACACCTTC
abundance: many
d_gene: -
j_gene: TRBJ1-2
v_gene: TRBV11-2

CDR3aa: CASTAQEQNTEAFF
CDR3nt: TGCGCCAGCACCGCACAAGAGCAAAACACTGAAGCTTTCTTT
abundance: few
d_gene: -
j_gene: TRBJ1-1
v_gene: TRBV5-1

CDR3aa: CASRSLAGGSAGELFF
CDR3nt: TGTGCCAGCAGATCACTAGCGGGGGGGTCGGCCGGGGAGCTGTTTTTT
abundance: many
d_gene: TRBD2
j_gene: TRBJ2-2
v_gene: TRBV11-2

CDR3aa: CASTGTGGHGYTF
CDR3nt: TGCGCCAGCACCGGGACAGGGGGCCATGGCTACACCTTC
abundance: many
d_gene: TRBD1
j_gene: TRBJ1-2
v_gene: TRBV5-1

CDR3aa: CASKGKVDNEQFF
CDR3nt: TGTGCCAGCAAGGGGAAGGTGGACAATGAGCAGTTCTTC
abundance: many
d_gene: -
j_gene: TRBJ2-1
v_gene: TRBV13

CDR3aa: CASYGYEQYF
CDR3nt: TGTGCCAGCTACGGCTACGAGCAGTACTTC
abundance: many
d_gene: -
j_gene: TRBJ2-7
v_gene: TRBV6-1

CDR3aa: CASSFGTGDNTEAFF
CDR3nt: TGTGCCAGCAGCTTCGGGACAGGGGATAACACTGAAGCTTTCTTT
abundance: few
d_gene: TRBD1
j_gene: TRBJ1-1
v_gene: TRBV5-6

CDR3aa: CSAEQGAMVYGYTF
CDR3nt: TGCAGTGCTGAACAGGGGGCCATGGTTTATGGCTACACCTTC
abundance: many
d_gene: TRBD1
j_gene: TRBJ1-2
v_gene: TRBV20-1

CDR3aa: CASSGGRGDYGYTF
CDR3nt: TGTGCCAGCAGTGGAGGTCGCGGGGACTATGGCTACACCTTC
abundance: many
d_gene: -
j_gene: TRBJ1-2
v_gene: TRBV6-1